This entry concerns a single TCR beta chain. This clone was detected a few times. Its antigen remains unidentified. No base quality values were provided; no much bigger clone lies one nucleotide off. The cysteine opens and the phenylalanine closes a CDR3 of 13 amino acids. The read is trimmed to its CDR3 DNA, 39 bases read in frame from base 1. The germline V gene specifies SNHLY as CDR1 and FYNNEI as CDR2. V loses 1 base of germline sequence and J loses 7 bases, and the interval between the two ends is 7 bases. This sample was included in a study of cytomegalovirus exposure and HLA in healthy donors listed by TCRdb under 2017. For context, the study as a whole: An earlier analysis of about 530 of the donors reported over 250 Gb of sequence data and 117 million unique TCR beta sequences obtained from about 179 million T cells. Besides the first cohort of roughly 660 subjects, a separate validation cohort made up of roughly 120 different subjects was used. The study was designed to test whether signatures of past pathogen exposure could be identified by cataloging public T cell receptors. An earlier analysis of around 580 of the donors used high-throughput TCR beta sequencing to judge whether each TCR beta V gene segment behaved as functional or pseudogenic. Using immunosequencing, the study profiled T cell repertoires from roughly 650 subjects and related those repertoires to cytomegalovirus serostatus. Rather than using new phenotypic data, the later analysis identified candidate immune exposures from TCR beta sequences and from how often those sequences occurred across donors. HLA typing included class I and class II loci at four-digit resolution. A later analysis re-examined previously published TCR beta repertoires from roughly 650 donors and added high-resolution HLA genotyping to investigate patterns of TCR occurrence. On average, 235,054 unique TCR beta nucleotide sequences were sequenced per donor among 300 to 500 genotyped donors of the cohort, with around 19% of those sequences being non-productive. High-throughput TCR immunosequencing, statistical association of individual TCRs with disease status, and machine learning were combined to predict cytomegalovirus infection status. Typing coverage differed by locus: A, B, C, DRB1 and DQB1 were typed in about 620-640 donors, DQA1 in about 510, DPA1 in around 600, and DPB1 in 400 to 480. Among the roughly 430 genotyped donors, approximately 81% belonged to the genetic ancestry cluster associated with self-reported Caucasian donors. An early release covering just under 650 HLA-typed donors comprised about 310 gigabases of sequencing data and about 90 million unique TCR sequences. Donor age, sex, ethnicity and CMV serostatus were compiled together with the repertoire data. A later genetic analysis used genome-wide SNP genotypes for about 65% of the roughly 670 donors, treating that subset as a discovery cohort. Every repertoire in the discovery cohort had been generated on one and the same sequencing platform. Several DR-DQ haplotypes were treated as single units for association and clustering because of strong linkage in the cohort. Broad study findings and their caveats: A later analysis found that TCR association rates varied across HLA loci, with DRB1 alleles showing the most associated TCRs and HLA-C alleles the fewest. In a later analysis, HLA-associated TCR beta chains were found to be more clonally expanded and to have lower generation probabilities than equally common non-associated chains. Assigning TCR associations to individual alleles was difficult when HLA alleles, especially DR and DQ, strongly co-occurred. A later analysis found that most CMV-associated TCR beta chains appeared HLA-restricted, with HLA associations seemingly driven largely by CMV exposure. Specific HLA alleles were associated with 16,951 TCR beta sequences at a false discovery rate of 0.05 in a later analysis. While some public TCRs were present in many individuals, most TCR sequences turned up only very rarely across donors. Because HLA typing was unavailable for some donors at each locus, only the typed subset was used in association tests. In both the original and validation cohorts, the classifier was reported to diagnose cytomegalovirus status with high specificity and sensitivity. A later genetic analysis reported fewer N-insertions in productive TCRs among donors in an Asian-associated ancestry cluster than the roughly 700-donor mean. A total of about 180 TCR beta chains were listed by the study as associated with cytomegalovirus. The presence/absence analyses assumed that sequencing depth was roughly uniform across donors, and that assumption may not be true. V-gene and J-gene trimming of TCR beta chains was associated with a missense DCLRE1C variant in a later genetic analysis, and the association was replicated in an independent cohort. In this cohort, only TCR beta chains were sequenced, and detectable features were limited by the absence of alpha or paired-chain data. In vitro tests confirmed that a few of the cytomegalovirus-associated TCR beta chains recognize cytomegalovirus antigens. The 87-base-pair reads could not distinguish some IMGT-functional V segments, including TRBV6-2 and TRBV6-3, so those segments were excluded. For the cohort, immune exposure information was limited to CMV serostatus. The earlier analysis of approximately 590 of the donors excluded 15 to 20 rarely observed V segments, including chromosome 9 orphons, because counts were too low. According to the authors, the approach could potentially be generalized to other disease states and immunological phenotypes. A group of highly shared sequence variants was considered likely to be a technical artifact of the sequencing pipeline. According to a later analysis, parvovirus B19, influenza, CMV and Epstein-Barr virus appeared linked to several top co-occurrence clusters. A further reported finding was that TCR beta sequences accurately predicted the HLA-A and HLA-B alleles for most subjects in the first cohort. In an earlier analysis of fewer than 700 of the donors, most TCR beta V segments appeared in productive rearrangements about 90% or about 30% of the time, broadly matching IMGT annotations. Linkage disequilibrium might explain the correlated functional status among segregating V segments, but an unknown experimental factor could not be excluded.

The cohort comprised some 680 healthy bone marrow donors. At the time of sampling, every cohort member was nominally healthy, though immune exposures that went unrecorded were likely present. The donor was CMV seronegative and belonged to the group of approximately 320 seronegative cohort members. A peripheral blood sample was provided by each donor, and peripheral blood mononuclear cells were used for TCR beta sequencing. Genomic DNA extraction from the blood cell samples was performed with the Qiagen DNeasy Blood Extraction Kit. To prepare the library, the immunoSEQ multiplex PCR assay was applied. The multiplex PCR relied on a mix of 60 forward primers for TCR Vbeta segments and 13 reverse primers for TCR Jbeta segments. The CDR3 region of rearranged TCR beta genes was amplified from genomic DNA with a multiplex PCR assay. The Illumina HiSeq System was used to sequence the amplified TCR beta libraries as 87-base-pair reads. Concerning the study's data processing: In a later analysis, roughly 80 million unique TCR beta chains were counted across the roughly 670 repertoires, and roughly 11 million of these chains were shared by at least two donors. Raw reads were error-corrected and collapsed into unique sequences by a nearest-neighbor algorithm in which closely related sequences were merged to remove PCR and sequencing errors. Alignment of CDR3 sequences to IMGT reference sequences was used to assign V, D and J gene segments. For a sequence to be retained, at least a six-nucleotide match to both a V gene segment and a J gene segment was required. Rearrangements were classified as productive when the CDR3 lacked stop codons and remained in frame with V and J, and all other rearrangements were classified as non-productive. Following IMGT convention, CDR3 was defined as the stretch from the second conserved V-encoded cysteine to the conserved J-encoded phenylalanine. The earlier analysis of a few hundred of the donors excluded sequences that lacked an unambiguous match to a single V gene segment. An earlier analysis of 450 to 650 of the donors called V segments functional above 56.7% productive rearrangements and segregating when the between-donor standard deviation exceeded 5%. A statistical classification framework was developed to diagnose cytomegalovirus status using the catalog of TCR beta chain sequences. A later analysis assigned V and J genes by comparing TCR nucleotide sequences with IMGT/GENE-DB human TR gene sequences. A later analysis assigned CDR3 sequences and most-parsimonious VDJ recombination scenarios with the TCRdist pipeline. In a later analysis, each TCR beta chain was defined by its CDR3 amino acid sequence together with its V-gene family, and reads lacking a unique V-gene family were excluded. As a way to deal with suspected cross-contamination and a sequencing artifact, a later analysis dropped under 600 nucleotide sequences that were highly shared and had low generation probability. A later analysis calculated a clonal expansion index for each public chain from normalized within-repertoire ranks of inferred template counts. In a later analysis, generation probabilities were computed with a VDJ recombination model fitted to out-of-frame rearrangements, and the resulting probabilities were checked against IGoR. In a later analysis, hypergeometric tests were used to score TCR-TCR, TCR-HLA and TCR-CMV co-occurrence, with a repertoire-size bias correction applied to TCR pairs. A later analysis estimated false discovery rates by permuting HLA or CMV assignments 20 times. A later analysis grouped co-occurring TCRs with DBSCAN, adding TCRdist sequence similarity when clustering within HLA-allele-positive subsets. For co-occurrence clustering, repertoires with fewer than 30,000 or more than 120,000 public chains were excluded, along with a handful of repertoires with anomalous nucleotide sharing. TCRdb obtained this table from immuneACCESS and retained in-frame rearrangements with V and J assigned. These tables miss some clones; where compared with another copy, unresolved V genes account for less than half of the shortfall, and the remainder is unexplained. The V and J calls and clone size are taken from that table; D and trimming were inferred from the DNA. Here the sample has under 200,000 clones; roughly 74% occur a single time. In total, the top ten clones hold 4.9% of the sample.

This chain is built from TRBV2 and TRBJ1-4, with the D gene uncertain. The TCR comes from a male donor in good health and CMV-seronegative. The sequenced material came from PBMCs. The DNA sequence reads TGTGCCAGCAGTGAAGGGGCCGGTGAAAAACTGTTTTTT. It is translated as CASSEGAGEKLFF.